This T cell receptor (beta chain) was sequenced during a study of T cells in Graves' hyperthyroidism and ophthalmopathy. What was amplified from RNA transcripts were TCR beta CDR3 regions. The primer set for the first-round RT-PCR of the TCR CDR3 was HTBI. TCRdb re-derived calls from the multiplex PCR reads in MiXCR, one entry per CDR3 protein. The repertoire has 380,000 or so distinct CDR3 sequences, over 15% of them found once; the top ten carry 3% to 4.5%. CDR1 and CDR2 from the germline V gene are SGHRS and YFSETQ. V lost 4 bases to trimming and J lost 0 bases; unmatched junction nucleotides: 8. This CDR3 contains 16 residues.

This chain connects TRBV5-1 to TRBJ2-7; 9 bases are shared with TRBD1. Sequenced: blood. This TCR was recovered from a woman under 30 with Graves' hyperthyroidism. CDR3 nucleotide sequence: TGCGCCAGCAGCCGGGCCGGACAGGGGCACTCCTACGAGCAGTACTTC. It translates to CASSRAGQGHSYEQYF.